The clone carrying this TCR beta chain showed up many times. The data originate from a study of low-dose radiotherapy and immunotherapy resistance in tumors. Study information: Treatment included intravenous cyclophosphamide dosed at 200 mg/m2 every two weeks, one day before radiation and immunotherapy.

cDNA synthesis used a TRAV/TRBV-specific primer set for both chains. It was with a constant-region primer and a V-primer adapter that TCRs were amplified over about 19 PCR cycles. MiXCR, run by TCRdb on the reads, gives a single entry per CDR3 protein. This sample carries tens of thousands of distinct CDR3 sequences, 20% to 25% of them seen once, and the ten largest clones take 9.5% to 15%. The CDR3 runs 14 residues. Trimming removed 5 bases from V and 6 bases from J, with 16 bases in between. Germline V CDR1 and CDR2: MNHEY, SVGEGT. Time point of the sample: after trial treatment. This sample's treatment: LDRT plus nivolumab, ipilimumab, low-dose cyclophosphamide and aspirin (RACIN trial).

The TCR comes from a female donor with ovarian cancer. The rearrangement links TRBV6-2 or TRBV6-3 to TRBJ1-2, with a weak D call TRBD1 (6 bases). The input for sequencing was PBMCs, taken after low-dose radiotherapy plus immunotherapy. The CDR3 reads CASSDLAGADGYTF. The CDR3 nucleotides are TGTGCCAGCAGTGATCTAGCAGGGGCGGATGGCTACACCTTC.